The rows below give T cell receptor beta chains drawn from one sample of a study of T cells in Graves' hyperthyroidism and ophthalmopathy. One entry per CDR3 protein, called by TCRdb with MiXCR from the multiplex PCR reads. This table has approximately 590,000 distinct CDR3 sequences, around 16% appearing once. The sample was blood. All receptors come from a woman younger than 45 with Graves' hyperthyroidism. The CDR3 runs from the conserved cysteine through the conserved F or W. Each record gives: V gene, D gene, clone size, J gene, CDR3 protein, CDR3 DNA. A D gene is named only where the DNA matches it firmly. Rows give clone size only sometimes, using once, few, many, or a class for an expanded clone.

TRBV28	TRBD2	many	TRBJ2-3	CASSLSIFTGGNTDTQYF	TGTGCCAGCAGTTTATCTATCTTTACCGGGGGGAACACAGATACGCAGTATTTT
TRBV12-3/TRBV12-4	TRBD1	once	TRBJ1-2	CASSHRTGAYGYTF	TGTGCCAGCAGTCACCGGACAGGGGCTTATGGCTACACCTTC
TRBV18	.	.	TRBJ2-5	CASSRPGSYETQYF	TGTGCCAGCTCACGACCAGGGAGTTACGAGACCCAGTACTTC
TRBV6-2/TRBV6-3	TRBD1	many	TRBJ2-7	CASSYDRGNTYEQYF	TGTGCCAGCAGTTACGACAGGGGGAATACCTACGAGCAGTACTTC
TRBV7-6	TRBD2	.	TRBJ2-3	CASSTRLAGGSTDTQYF	TGTGCCAGCAGCACCCGACTAGCGGGAGGAAGCACAGATACGCAGTATTTT
TRBV30	.	many	TRBJ1-1	CAWNRMPTEAFF	TGTGCCTGGAACAGGATGCCCACTGAAGCTTTCTTT
TRBV7-2	.	many	TRBJ2-7	CASSLKGPPPAEQYF	TGTGCCAGCAGCCTCAAGGGACCCCCTCCAGCCGAGCAGTACTTC
TRBV10-3	.	.	TRBJ2-2	CAIRFELVGELFF	TGTGCCATCAGGTTCGAGCTTGTTGGGGAGCTGTTTTTT
TRBV19	TRBD2	few	TRBJ2-3	CASSHLAEGTDTQYF	TGTGCCAGTAGCCACCTAGCGGAAGGCACAGATACGCAGTATTTT
TRBV6-1	.	many	TRBJ1-4	CASAGTVATNEKLFF	TGTGCCAGCGCCGGGACTGTCGCAACTAATGAAAAACTGTTTTTT
TRBV6-1	TRBD2	many	TRBJ2-5	CASNRAGVGETQYF	TGTGCCAGCAACCGAGCGGGAGTAGGGGAGACCCAGTACTTC
TRBV4-1	TRBD2	few	TRBJ2-7	CASSQLTSGTYEQYF	TGCGCCAGCAGCCAACTAACTAGCGGGACCTACGAGCAGTACTTC
TRBV25-1	TRBD1	few	TRBJ1-4	CASSLDREANEKLFF	TGTGCCAGCAGCCTCGACAGGGAGGCTAATGAAAAACTGTTTTTT
TRBV11-1	TRBD1	many	TRBJ2-7	CASSRLGTGGSVGEQYF	TGTGCCAGCAGCCGACTGGGAACAGGGGGTTCAGTGGGCGAGCAGTACTTC
TRBV7-3	TRBD2	many	TRBJ2-3	CASSSSGSGVDTQYF	TGTGCCAGCAGCTCTAGCGGGAGTGGAGTGGATACGCAGTATTTT
TRBV4-1	.	.	TRBJ1-4	CASSQGTIPGRPEKLFF	TGCGCCAGCAGCCAGGGAACGATACCGGGCCGCCCTGAAAAACTGTTTTTT
TRBV15	.	.	TRBJ2-5	CATSGAGWIETQYF	TGTGCCACCAGCGGCGCCGGTTGGATAGAGACCCAGTACTTC
TRBV20-1	.	.	TRBJ2-2	CSAYQHRGGNTGELFF	TGCAGTGCTTACCAACACAGGGGGGGGAACACCGGGGAGCTGTTTTTT
TRBV10-1	.	.	TRBJ2-7	CASSENVGTIYEQYF	TGCGCCAGCAGTGAGAATGTCGGGACGATCTACGAGCAGTACTTC
TRBV4-3	.	many	TRBJ1-1	CASSQALRTVLGEAFF	TGCGCCAGCAGCCAAGCATTGCGGACGGTGTTGGGAGAAGCTTTCTTT
TRBV20-1	.	.	TRBJ2-7	CSAPVDERREQYF	TGCAGTGCCCCGGTGGATGAGCGCCGCGAGCAGTACTTC